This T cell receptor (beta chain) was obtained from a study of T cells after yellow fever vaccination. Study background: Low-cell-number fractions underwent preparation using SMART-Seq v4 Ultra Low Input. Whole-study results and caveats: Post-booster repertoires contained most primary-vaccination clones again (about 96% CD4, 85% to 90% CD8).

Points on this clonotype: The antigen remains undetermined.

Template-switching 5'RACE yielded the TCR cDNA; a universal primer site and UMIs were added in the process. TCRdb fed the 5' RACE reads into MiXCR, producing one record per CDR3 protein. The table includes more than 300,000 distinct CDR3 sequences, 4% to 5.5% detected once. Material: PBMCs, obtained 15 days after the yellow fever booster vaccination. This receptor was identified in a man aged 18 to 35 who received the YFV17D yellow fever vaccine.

The CDR3 protein is CASSPDRKAFF. For the CDR3, the DNA is TGTGCCAGCTCACCGGACAGAAAAGCTTTCTTT. The V gene is TRBV18, the J gene TRBJ1-1; weak D call: TRBD1 (6 bases). CDR3 length: 11 residues. CDR1 and CDR2 from the germline V gene are KGHSH and LQKENI. Trimming pared 3 bases from V and 9 bases from J, leaving 8 bases between.